This TCR beta chain was recorded in a study of blood T cell repertoires in COVID-19. Study-wide background: Samples of COVID-19 (acute and convalescent) were obtained from the United States, Italy and Spain.

TCRdb keeps only in-frame clones here, not all; method: immunoSEQ multiplex PCR. The sample lists 490,000 or so clones, approximately 90% occurring once. The CDR3 is 17 amino acids. V shed 1 base, J shed 5 bases, and the junction held 11 bases outside the gene matches. The germline V gene encodes CDR1 SGDLS and CDR2 YYNGEE. Recruitment covered 20 to 25 US areas and drew participants whose ages spanned roughly 18 to 90 years. Membership in each cohort depended on participant-reported clinical history. Either two negative PCRs, clearance, or symptom resolution qualified Cohort 3 donors as recovered. The origin of this receptor is a woman in her sixties who had recovered from COVID-19. Sequenced: PBMCs or T cells enriched from blood (not recorded which). The chain carries TRBV9 and TRBJ1-1; 10 bases align to TRBD1. CDR3 loop: CASSVTGDRGGRTEAFF. CDR3 nucleotides: TGTGCCAGCAGCGTAACTGGGGACAGGGGTGGGAGGACTGAAGCTTTCTTT. Combining the CDR3 with reference TRBV9 and TRBJ1-1 gives the whole variable domain DSGVTQTPKHLITATGQRVTLRCSPRSGDLSVYWYQQSLDQGLQFLIQYYNGEERAKGNILERFSAQQFPDLHSELNLSSLELGDSALYFCASSVTGDRGGRTEAFFGQGTRLTVV.